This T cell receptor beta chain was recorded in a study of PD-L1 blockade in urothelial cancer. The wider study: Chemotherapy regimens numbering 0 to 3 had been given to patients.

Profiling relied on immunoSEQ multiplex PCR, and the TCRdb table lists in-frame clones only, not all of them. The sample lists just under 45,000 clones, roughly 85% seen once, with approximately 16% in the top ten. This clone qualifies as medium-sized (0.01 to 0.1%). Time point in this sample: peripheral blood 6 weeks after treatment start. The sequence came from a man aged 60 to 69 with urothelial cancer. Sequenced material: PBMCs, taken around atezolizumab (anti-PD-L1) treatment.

The CDR3 here is CASSLGENTEAFF. Written as DNA, the CDR3 is TGTGCCAGCAGCTTAGGAGAGAACACTGAAGCTTTCTTT. The rearrangement uses TRBV7-8 and TRBJ1-1, with no clear D. The ends were cut back, 1 base at V and 1 base at J, with 4 bases in the middle. Germline V CDR1 and CDR2: SGHVS, FQNEAQ. This CDR3 region has 13 residues.